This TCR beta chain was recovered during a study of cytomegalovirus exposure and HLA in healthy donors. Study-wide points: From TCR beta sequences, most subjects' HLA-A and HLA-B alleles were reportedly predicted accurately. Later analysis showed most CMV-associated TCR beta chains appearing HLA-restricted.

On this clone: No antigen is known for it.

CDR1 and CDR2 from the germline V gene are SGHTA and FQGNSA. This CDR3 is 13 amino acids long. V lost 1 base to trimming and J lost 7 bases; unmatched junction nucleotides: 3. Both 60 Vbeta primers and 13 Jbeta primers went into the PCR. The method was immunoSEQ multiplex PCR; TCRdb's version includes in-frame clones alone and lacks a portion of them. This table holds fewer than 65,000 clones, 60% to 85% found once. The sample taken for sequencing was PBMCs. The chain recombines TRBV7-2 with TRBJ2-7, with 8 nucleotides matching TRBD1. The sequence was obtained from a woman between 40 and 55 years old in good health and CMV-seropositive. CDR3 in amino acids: CASSLDRQGEQYF. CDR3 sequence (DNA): TGTGCCAGCAGCTTAGATCGACAGGGGGAGCAGTACTTC.